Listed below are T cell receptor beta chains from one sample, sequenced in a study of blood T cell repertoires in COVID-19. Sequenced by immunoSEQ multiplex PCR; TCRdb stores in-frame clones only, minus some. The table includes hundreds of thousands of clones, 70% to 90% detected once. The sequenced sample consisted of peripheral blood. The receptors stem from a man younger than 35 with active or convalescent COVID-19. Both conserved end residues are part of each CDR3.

CATSREKYRMNTEAFF	TRBV15	TRBJ1-1
CASNRGMDNSPLHF	TRBV19	TRBJ1-6
CASSGAGNYGYTF	TRBV4-2	TRBJ1-2
CASSELGRETQYF	TRBV10-1	TRBJ2-5
CASSARDRGTEAFF	TRBV4-3	TRBJ1-1
CASSLGLRNTEAFF	TRBV7-2	TRBJ1-1
CASSSPGTGLRSYNEQFF	TRBV2	TRBJ2-1
CASSLTGLAGNTIYF	TRBV5-1	TRBJ1-3
CASSRRLAVQETQYF	TRBV19	TRBJ2-5
CASRLTANYGYTF	TRBV7-2	TRBJ1-2
CASSVSLGVGTGELFF	TRBV11-1	TRBJ2-2
CASSLGGLTTDTQYF	TRBV5-1	TRBJ2-3
CASSSRSRDQPQHF	TRBV27	TRBJ1-5
CASSPTGNQPQHF	TRBV6-4	TRBJ1-5
CASSEGTGSSYEQYF	TRBV13	TRBJ2-7
CASSPGLVQETQYF	TRBV6-5	TRBJ2-5
CASSLDSRQETQYF	TRBV5-1	TRBJ2-5
CASSQRLAGSNEQFF	TRBV4-1	TRBJ2-1
CAWSVVGGLGETQYF	TRBV30	TRBJ2-5
CAWSVRRSSGNTIYF	TRBV30	TRBJ1-3
CATSRKLESSYNEQFF	TRBV15	TRBJ2-1
CASSAHRENTEAFF	TRBV19	TRBJ1-1
CASSYRFRDTNYEQYF	TRBV6-2/TRBV6-3	TRBJ2-7
CASSKSDRGFSANTGELFF	TRBV21-1	TRBJ2-2
CASSQDLRVTEAFF	TRBV4-3	TRBJ1-1
CASSSGLAGTNEQYF	TRBV11-3	TRBJ2-7
CASSLSDTSSTEAFF	TRBV7-9	TRBJ1-1
CASSSSGGPYNEQFF	TRBV6-5	TRBJ2-1
CASSLQTGAYEQYF	TRBV27	TRBJ2-7
CASTEGPGAGYEQFF	TRBV11-2	TRBJ2-1
CASSTDRGNNSPLHF	TRBV19	TRBJ1-6
CASSPQGRGYEQYF	TRBV6-2/TRBV6-3	TRBJ2-7
CASSLIVTSGRIYEQYF	TRBV5-4	TRBJ2-7
CASGPGGMNTEAFF	TRBV9	TRBJ1-1
CASSLGSHETQYF	TRBV11-3	TRBJ2-5
CASSSGTVRPQHF	TRBV9	TRBJ1-5
CSVMAGDEKLFF	TRBV29-1	TRBJ1-4
CASSHGGQDYTEAFF	TRBV6-6	TRBJ1-1
CSAERAEAFF	TRBV20-1	TRBJ1-1
CASSLGQGNTIYF	TRBV28	TRBJ1-3
CASSLLPRMGRSSYEQYF	TRBV28	TRBJ2-7
CASRLAGGHHPTDTQYF	TRBV5-6	TRBJ2-3
CASRRGGDGYTF	TRBV7-9	TRBJ1-2